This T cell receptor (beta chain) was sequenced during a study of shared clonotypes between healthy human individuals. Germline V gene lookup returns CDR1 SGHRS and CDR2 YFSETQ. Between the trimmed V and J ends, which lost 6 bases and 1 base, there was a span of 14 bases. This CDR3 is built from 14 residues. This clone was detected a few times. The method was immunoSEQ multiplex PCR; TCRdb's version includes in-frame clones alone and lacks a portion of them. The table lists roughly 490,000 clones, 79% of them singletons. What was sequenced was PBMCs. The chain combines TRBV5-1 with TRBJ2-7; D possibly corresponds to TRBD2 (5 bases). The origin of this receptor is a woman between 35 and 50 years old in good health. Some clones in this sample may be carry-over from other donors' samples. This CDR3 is CASKPGIGSYEQYF. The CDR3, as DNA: TGCGCCAGCAAGCCGGGGATCGGGTCCTACGAGCAGTACTTC.